A single sample gave rise to the 7 T cell receptor beta chains below, sequenced in a study of CD8+CD57+ T cells in acquired aplastic anemia. TCR beta VDJ and CDR3 profiling used genomic DNA as template. TCRdb redid the calling of the reads with MiXCR, one entry per CDR3 protein. The sample records 65,000 to 85,000 distinct CDR3 sequences, around 50% being singletons. Sequenced material: sorted CD4+, CD8+, or CD8+CD57+ T cells (not recorded which) from PBMCs. These receptors were collected from a human donor in good health, serving as a control.

This clonotype was detected many times. The chain recombines TRBV6-6 with TRBJ1-1; D not certain. Looked up from germline, CDR1 is MNHNY and CDR2 is SVGAGI (reference sequence). The CDR3 length is 12 residues. Trimming removed 3 bases from V and 6 bases from J, with 8 bases in between. The CDR3 coding sequence is TGTGCCAGCAGTTATGGCTCCGCTGAAGCTTTCTTT. As protein: CASSYGSAEAFF.

This clonotype was recorded only once. The chain combines TRBV20-1 with TRBJ2-6, with 7 positions matching TRBD1. Germline CDR1 reads DFQATT; CDR2 reads SNEGSKA (reference sequence). V was pared by 6 bases and J by 2 bases, with 7 bases of the junction left unmatched. The CDR3 runs to 15 residues. CDR3 coding DNA: TGCAGTGCAAACTATCAGGGGGCTGGGGCCAACGTCCTGACTTTC. Protein product: CSANYQGAGANVLTF.

CDR3 nucleotides: TGCAGCGTAGGTAGGCAGGGAACTGCCTATGGCTACACCTTC. Translation gives CSVGRQGTAYGYTF. This sequence joins TRBV29-1 and TRBJ1-2; D perhaps matches TRBD1 (5 bases). The CDR3 has 14 residues. V lost 6 bases and J 4 bases, leaving 18 bases between the germline ends. Germline assignment: CDR1 SQVTM and CDR2 ANQGSEA.

This clonotype was found many times. A read error may be the cause here, since a much bigger clone is one base away. The chain employs TRBV7-9 and TRBJ1-1; D gene unclear. This CDR3 spans 14 amino acids. The germline V gene has CDR1 SEHNR and CDR2 FQNEAQ (reference sequence). Trimming removed 2 bases from V and 3 bases from J, with 10 bases in between. The DNA for the CDR3 is TGTGCCAGCAGCTTAACAGATATGGACACTGAAGCTTTCTTT. Translated, it gives CASSLTDMDTEAFF.

This clonotype was detected only once. The junction shows a germline mismatch at one end, possibly a read error. The chain joins TRBV30 to TRBJ1-1, with unresolved D. Germline loops: CDR1 GTSNPN, CDR2 SVGIG (reference sequence). This CDR3 has 12 residues. Here the CDR3 reads CAWGVWGTEAFF. The CDR3 DNA reads TGTGCCTGGGGTGTCTGGGGCACTGAAGCTTTCTTT.

This rearrangement joins TRBV2 to TRBJ1-6, with a weak D call TRBD1 (5 bases). CDR1 and CDR2 from the germline V gene are SNHLY and FYNNEI. The CDR3 is made up of 14 amino acids. The germline V and J ends were trimmed by 6 bases and 8 bases, with 14 bases remaining between them. The CDR3 bases are TGTGCCAGCAGGGATGGACACGCAGATTCACCCCTCCACTTT. It is translated as CASRDGHADSPLHF.

The CDR3 spells CATSRAARGGSPLHF. In DNA form, the CDR3 reads TGTGCCACCAGCAGAGCAGCCAGAGGAGGTTCACCCCTCCACTTT. The rearrangement joins TRBV15 to TRBJ1-6; D ambiguous. V lost 1 base to trimming and J lost 9 bases, with 13 bases between them. The germline gives CDR1 LNHNV, CDR2 YYDKDF (reference sequence). This CDR3 region has 15 residues.